These T cell receptor beta chains were read from a single sample in a study of T cells in narcolepsy. Assay: immunoSEQ multiplex PCR; the TCRdb copy retains only in-frame clones and omits some. The data hold fewer than 40,000 clones, with about 85% observed a single time. The sample consisted of CD45RA- memory CD4+ T cells from PBMCs. Receptor source: a human donor with narcolepsy. CDR3s include the opening cysteine and the closing phenylalanine or tryptophan. D genes are given only for firm matches. Part of the rows lack a size; the others show once, few, many or a class for expanded clones.

TRBJ1-2 | . | TRBV4-3 | . | TGCGCCAGCAGCCAAGCTGCACAGGGTGACTATGGCTACACCTTC | CASSQAAQGDYGYTF
TRBJ1-1 | few | TRBV6-5 | TRBD1 | TGTGCCGTTGGGACAGGGGGCACTGAAGCTTTCTTT | CAVGTGGTEAFF
TRBJ2-1 | . | TRBV28 | . | TGTGCCAGCAGTAAGGGAGGGGGCTCCTACAATGAGCAGTTCTTC | CASSKGGGSYNEQFF
TRBJ1-2 | . | TRBV4-3 | . | TGCGCCAGCAGCCAAGAGGCTGGAGTTAACTATGGCTACACCTTC | CASSQEAGVNYGYTF
TRBJ2-7 | . | TRBV23-1 | . | TGCGCCAGCAGTCGCAATGAAACAGTATCGAACGAGCAGTACTTC | CASSRNETVSNEQYF
TRBJ2-2 | . | TRBV5-1 | TRBD1 | TGCGCCAGCAACCGGGACAGGGCTACCGGGGAGCTGTTTTTT | CASNRDRATGELFF
TRBJ1-3 | . | TRBV5-1 | TRBD1 | TGCGCCAGCAGTCCCGGGACAGGGGTTGGAAACACCATATATTTT | CASSPGTGVGNTIYF
TRBJ1-2 | . | TRBV6-5 | TRBD1 | TGTGCCAGCAGTTACGCGACAGGGGGCTACACCTTC | CASSYATGGYTF
TRBJ1-2 | . | TRBV6-6 | . | TGTGCCAGCAGCCCATCAGTAAACTATGGCTACACCTTC | CASSPSVNYGYTF
TRBJ2-7 | . | TRBV4-1 | TRBD2 | TGCGCCAGCAGAAAGGGACTAGACCATTCCTACGAGCAGTACTTC | CASRKGLDHSYEQYF
TRBJ2-7 | . | TRBV2 | . | TGTGCCAGCATCCTTGGACCTAGCTACCACGAGCAGTACTTC | CASILGPSYHEQYF
TRBJ1-5 | . | TRBV4-2 | . | TGTGCCAGCAGCCAAGCTGTCAATAGCAATCAGCCCCAGCATTTT | CASSQAVNSNQPQHF
TRBJ1-1 | . | TRBV29-1 | . | TGCAGCGTTGTGGTCCCGGGACACAAGAACACTGAAGCTTTCTTT | CSVVVPGHKNTEAFF
TRBJ1-1 | . | TRBV5-1 | . | TGCGCCAGCAGCTTCAGGAATCCGCTGGACACTGAAGCTTTCTTT | CASSFRNPLDTEAFF
TRBJ2-7 | . | TRBV29-1 | . | TGCAGCGTTCGTATTATGACGGCCAGCTCCTACGAGCAGTACTTC | CSVRIMTASSYEQYF
TRBJ2-3 | . | TRBV18 | TRBD1 | TGTGCCAGCTCACCAGGACAGGGGGGGGCAGATACGCAGTATTTT | CASSPGQGGADTQYF
TRBJ2-1 | . | TRBV11-3 | . | TGTGCCAGCAGCCTAAACAGGGTCAATGAGCAGTTCTTC | CASSLNRVNEQFF
TRBJ2-7 | . | TRBV7-8 | TRBD2 | TGTGCCAGCAGCTTTTCGGTGGCTGGGAGCGGAGTAGCGGGAGGCGGCGAGCAGTACTTC | CASSFSVAGSGVAGGGEQYF
TRBJ2-1 | few | TRBV2 | . | TGTGCCAGCAGTGAAGAACACCAGTTCTTC | CASSEEHQFF
TRBJ2-5 | . | TRBV6-4 | TRBD2 | TGTGCCAGCAGTGACCTCGGGACTAGCGGGGCCGGGGAGAAAGAGACCCAGTACTTC | CASSDLGTSGAGEKETQYF